This T cell receptor (beta chain) was identified during a study of OX40 agonist ivuxolimab in advanced cancers. For the wider study: Ivuxolimab was a fully human IgG2 agonistic monoclonal antibody targeting the costimulatory receptor OX40 (CD134). Intravenous ivuxolimab was administered to patients every 2 weeks at six dose levels: 0.01, 0.1, 0.3, 1.5, 3 and 10 mg/kg. Of the approximately 54 dose-escalation patients, hepatocellular carcinoma was present in approximately 20, melanoma in around 15, renal cell carcinoma in 9 and head and neck cancer in 9. In the dose-escalation cohort, 82.7% of patients were male, and the mean age was approximately 60 years, with a range of about 23 to 90. Patients were allowed to have had prior anti-PD-1, anti-PD-L1 or anti-CTLA-4 therapy, and 40% to 45% of the dose-escalation patients had been treated with checkpoint inhibitors. Partial responses were achieved by three dose-escalation patients, of whom one had hepatocellular carcinoma and two had cutaneous melanoma. Peripheral TCRbeta sequencing was intended to test whether TCR sequence diversity was altered and clonal T-cell expansion was caused by ivuxolimab. The monotherapy dose-escalation portion (N ≈ 52 patients) of the phase I ivuxolimab trial is reported in the paper. Points the paper makes about the study in general: Low levels of normalized T-cell clonal expansion were also shown by some nonresponding patients. Which antigens the clonally expanded peripheral T cells were specific for was not determined. After ivuxolimab, expanded clones were on average more numerous among CD8+ T cells than among CD4+ T cells. At doses from 0.1 to 3.0 mg/kg, clonal expansion was seen in both CD4+ and CD8+ blood T cells between baseline and week 6. In the 0.1-3.0 mg/kg groups, partial responders were among the patients with the lowest normalized peripheral clonal expansion, particularly in CD8+ T cells.

Genomic DNA was extracted from sorted cells for sequencing of the TCRbeta CDR3 region. The immunoSEQ Assay was used for sequencing of TCRbeta CDR3 regions. The source is immuneACCESS, and TCRdb retained only in-frame sequences with V and J called. Part of the clones is not carried over; for the studies checked, unresolved V genes explain less than half of this, and the remainder is unexplained. This sample is represented by some 6,000 clones; roughly 80% of them were singletons. Of the sample, roughly 25% is held by the ten largest clones. As regards this clone: No cognate antigen has been identified for it. No base qualities exist here, and no much larger clone lies one base off it.

The trial excluded patients who had a history of autoimmune disease or were on systemic immunosuppression. Peripheral blood for TCR sequencing was collected from all dose cohorts at baseline, on cycle 4 day 1, and on cycle 7 day 1. Samples were obtained from an open-label, multicenter, first-in-human phase I dose-escalation trial of ivuxolimab. Adults with locally advanced or metastatic head and neck squamous cell, hepatocellular, melanoma or renal cell carcinoma were enrolled in the trial. Before TCR sequencing, CD4+ and CD8+ T cells were separately sorted from peripheral blood. The germline V gene yields SGHAT for CDR1 and FQNNGV for CDR2. The germline V and J ends show losses of 5 bases and 6 bases respectively, and no gene match explains 11 bases of the junction. The CDR3, from cysteine to phenylalanine, totals 15 residues. CDR3 DNA is the only sequence kept; it has 45 bases, read in frame from the first base.

The V gene is TRBV11-2 and the J gene is TRBJ2-7; 9 bases in the junction line up with TRBD1. This receptor was identified in an adult with an advanced solid tumor such as melanoma, head and neck, liver or kidney cancer. This specimen consisted of CD4+ or CD8+ T cells sorted from blood, obtained in a trial of the OX40 agonist ivuxolimab. The sequenced DNA is TGTGCCAGCAGCGCCGGACAGGGGACGAGGCGCGAGCAGTACTTC. Its translation is CASSAGQGTRREQYF.